These 2 T cell receptor beta chains were sequenced from one sample in a study of tumor T cells in aggressive B-cell lymphoma. Sequencing used immunoSEQ multiplex PCR; TCRdb keeps in-frame clones, though not all of them. Of around 780 clones in the sample, 87% were seen once. Sample: tumor tissue. These receptors all come from an adult with diffuse large B cell lymphoma.

The J gene is TRBJ1-3, the V gene TRBV5-5, with 11 bases matching TRBD1. The CDR3 runs 16 residues. The germline V gene has CDR1 SGHKS and CDR2 YYEKEE (reference sequence). V lost 0 bases to trimming and J lost 3 bases; unmatched junction nucleotides: 2. Here the CDR3 reads CASSLVDRGLGNTIYF. The CDR3 coding sequence is TGTGCCAGCAGCTTGGTGGACAGGGGGCTTGGAAACACCATATATTTT.

Note on this clone: A junction boundary mismatches the germline segment, possibly from a read error. The chain joins TRBV7-7 to TRBJ2-5, with 7 bases that match TRBD1. TRBJ2-7 explains the end of the DNA better; the J call may be wrong. CDR3 length equals 15 residues. Germline CDR1 is SSHAT and CDR2 is FNYEAQ (reference sequence). CDR3 protein: CASSLTGDSKHEQYF. DNA of the CDR3: TGTGCTAGCAGCTTAACCGGGGACAGTAAGCACGAGCAGTACTTC.